Here is one TCR beta chain with its context. Its target is unknown. This sample is part of a study of OX40 agonist ivuxolimab in advanced cancers. Study overall: One patient with hepatocellular carcinoma and two with cutaneous melanoma, three in all, had partial responses. The study's findings and limits: Clonal expansion was among the lowest in partial responders at 0.1-3.0 mg/kg, especially CD8+.

The CDR3 runs to 17 residues. The V and J ends lost 1 base and 4 bases respectively, with 16 bases between them. Germline V gene data show CDR1 as KGHSH and CDR2 as LQKENI. Cycle 7 day 1, cycle 4 day 1, and baseline were the timepoints at which blood was sampled. Assay: immunoSEQ multiplex PCR; the TCRdb copy retains only in-frame clones and omits some. Of 86,000 or so clones in the sample, roughly 92% were seen once. The chain uses TRBV18 and TRBJ2-2; no definite D call. The clonotype originates from an adult with an advanced solid tumor such as melanoma, head and neck, liver or kidney cancer. The sequences come from CD4+ or CD8+ T cells sorted from blood, collected in a trial of the OX40 agonist ivuxolimab. The DNA of the CDR3 is TGTGCCAGCTCACCACGAATGGCGACCGAGAGCACCGGGGAGCTGTTTTTT. Translation gives CASSPRMATESTGELFF.